This T cell receptor (beta chain) was sequenced in a study of vaccination and CD4 T cells after COVID-19. Treatment reported: approximately 9-day PBMC culture with coronavirus spike peptide pools or control peptides (ViraFEST assay). The culture of roughly 2 million PBMCs per well included approximately 10 IU/ml IL-2 and roughly 10 ug/ml peptide pools. General study points: Going from 21 to 38, median SARS-CoV-2-reactive clonotypes did not rise significantly.

The CDR3 length is 16 residues. Germline V gives CDR1 MDHEN, CDR2 SYDVKM. Losses at the gene ends were 2 bases for V and 4 bases for J; bases not matched to a gene: 6. Regarding this clonotype: Its antigen is currently unknown.

Cultured CD4+ T-cell DNA underwent Oncomine TCR Beta short-read sequencing. MiXCR was run by TCRdb on the PCR reads, yielding one entry per CDR3 protein. The table records more than 9,000 distinct CDR3 sequences, roughly 41% of them present only once. The chain has TRBV28 and TRBJ2-2; 8 bases fit TRBD1. The sequencing here drew on CD4+ T cells from blood, cultured in vitro, taken after SARS-CoV-2 vaccination. This sequence originates from a human donor who had recovered from COVID-19. CDR3 loop: CASSLIGQGRTGELFF. The DNA for the CDR3 is TGTGCCAGCAGTTTAATTGGACAGGGTCGCACCGGGGAGCTGTTTTTT.